This entry lists 19 T cell receptor beta chains sequenced from one sample in a study of blood T cell repertoires in COVID-19 (dated by TCRdb to 2020 to 2022). Libraries were prepared through the immunoSEQ multiplex PCR assay. TCRdb provides this immuneACCESS table in a form limited to in-frame rearrangements. Some clones are lacking; in checked studies, under half of them reflect an unresolved V gene, and why the rest are absent is not known. In all, the sample holds about 200,000 clones, and roughly 89% of those were seen once. The ten largest account for roughly 4% of the sample. The sample comprised PBMCs or T cells enriched from blood (not recorded which). Every receptor here comes from a woman aged 25 to 39 with acute COVID-19.

The chain has TRBV6-5 and TRBJ1-1; 9 positions match TRBD1. This CDR3 comprises 15 residues. The germline gives CDR1 MNHEY, CDR2 SVGAGI. V lost 6 bases and J lost 4; bases outside the gene matches: 9. CDR3 residues: CASRQYRGLGTEAFF. For the CDR3, the DNA is TGTGCCAGCAGACAATACAGGGGGCTGGGCACTGAAGCTTTCTTT.

The chain couples TRBV19 to TRBJ1-5; no definite D call. The CDR3 length is 12 residues. Trimming left V 5 bases short and J 7 bases short, with 9 bases between. Germline lookup yields CDR1 LNHDA and CDR2 SQIVND (reference sequence). The CDR3 DNA reads TGTGCCAGTAGTGGCGGGGAGCAGCCCCAGCATTTT. Encoded protein: CASSGGEQPQHF.

This chain connects TRBV5-1 to TRBJ1-4; 8 bases are shared with TRBD1. Germline-derived CDR1 and CDR2 are SGHRS and YFSETQ. This CDR3 comprises 15 residues. V shed 4 bases and J 4 bases; nucleotides not matched to a gene: 6. The CDR3 spells CASSPGTGLNEKLFF. The CDR3 DNA follows: TGCGCCAGCAGCCCAGGGACAGGCCTTAATGAAAAACTGTTTTTT.

The V gene is TRBV20-1, the J gene TRBJ1-5; a weak D match, TRBD1 (6 bases). Germline-derived CDR1 and CDR2 are DFQATT and SNEGSKA (reference sequence). This CDR3 has 14 residues. The ends were cut back, 3 bases at V and 0 bases at J, with 9 bases in the middle. This CDR3 is CSASAGASNQPQHF. The CDR3 nucleotides are TGCAGTGCTAGTGCAGGGGCTAGCAATCAGCCCCAGCATTTT.

The V and J genes are TRBV10-1 and TRBJ1-5; no reliable D call. CDR1 is WNHNN and CDR2 is SYGVQD in the germline V gene (reference sequence). The length of the CDR3 is 13 residues. Trimming shortened V by 0 bases and J by 5 bases, and 5 bases separated the two germline ends. The CDR3 sequence is CASSESLYQPQHF. DNA of the CDR3: TGCGCCAGCAGTGAGTCCCTTTATCAGCCCCAGCATTTT.

V and J are TRBV2 and TRBJ2-1; 9 nucleotides agree with TRBD1. There are 12 residues in the CDR3. The germline CDR1 and CDR2 sequences are SNHLY and FYNNEI. V shed 6 bases, J shed 8 bases, and the junction held 2 bases outside the gene matches. CDR3 bases: TGTGCCAGCAGGACAGGGGGGGATGAGCAGTTCTTC. It codes for CASRTGGDEQFF.

This sequence joins TRBV6-6 and TRBJ2-5, with TRBD2 matching over 12 bases. This CDR3 is 17 amino acids long. CDR1 is MNHNY and CDR2 is SVGAGI in the germline V gene (reference sequence). V shed 5 bases and J 4 bases; nucleotides not matched to a gene: 11. The CDR3 DNA reads TGTGCCAGCAGTCCCGAGGCGACTAGCGGGGGACGAGAGACCCAGTACTTC. This sequence encodes CASSPEATSGGRETQYF.

This chain uses TRBV4-3 with TRBJ2-3, with TRBD1 as a possible D gene (7 bases). Trimming took off 0 bases at V and 4 bases at J, with 14 bases between the two ends. This CDR3 has 16 residues. CDR1 and CDR2 (germline): LGHNA, YSLEER. The CDR3, as DNA: TGCGCCAGCAGCCAAGATAGAGGGGGCGGGGCAGATACGCAGTATTTT. Translated, it gives CASSQDRGGGADTQYF.

Only one count was recorded for this clone. This chain connects TRBV7-9 to TRBJ2-1, with 13 bases identical to TRBD2. The trim removed 3 bases at V and 0 bases at J, leaving 5 bases unmatched. Looked up from germline, CDR1 is SEHNR and CDR2 is FQNEAQ (reference sequence). The CDR3 extends over 18 amino acids. Here the CDR3 reads CASSFKTSGGSSYNEQFF. For the CDR3, the DNA is TGTGCCAGCAGCTTCAAGACTAGCGGGGGGAGCTCCTACAATGAGCAGTTCTTC.

The chain combines TRBV21-1 with TRBJ1-2. TRBV21-1 is reported as a pseudogene. The CDR3 is made up of 17 amino acids. The chain's CDR3 is CASSKRLVGEINYGYTF. As DNA, the CDR3 is TGTGCCAGCAGCAAAAGGTTAGTCGGGGAAATTAACTATGGCTACACCTTC.

The V and J genes are TRBV18 and TRBJ1-2; D uncertain. In germline, CDR1 is KGHSH, CDR2 LQKENI. This CDR3 contains 14 residues. The germline V and J ends were trimmed by 2 bases and 3 bases, with 10 bases remaining between them. The CDR3 here is CASSPTGADYGYTF. The CDR3, as DNA: TGTGCCAGCTCACCAACCGGAGCGGACTATGGCTACACCTTC.

The rearrangement links TRBV6-2 or TRBV6-3 to TRBJ1-5; tentatively, D is TRBD1 (5 bases). CDR3 length: 14 residues. Germline V gene lookup returns CDR1 MNHEY and CDR2 SVGEGT. The V end lost 1 base, the J end lost 6 bases, and 10 bases lay between the germline ends. CDR3 region: CASSYLGVSQPQHF. CDR3 bases: TGTGCCAGCAGTTACTTAGGGGTCAGTCAGCCCCAGCATTTT.

For the CDR3, the DNA is TGTGCCAGTAGTTTTCCGGGACAGGGGATGAACACTGAAGCTTTCTTT. As protein: CASSFPGQGMNTEAFF. The genes are TRBV19 and TRBJ1-1; 10 nucleotides line up with TRBD1. CDR1 is LNHDA, CDR2 SQIVND, per germline (reference sequence). This CDR3 has 16 amino acids. The V gene end was trimmed by 5 bases and the J gene end by 0 bases; junction bases not matched to a gene: 6.

This rearrangement joins TRBV5-1 to TRBJ1-2; 7 bases map to TRBD1. The CDR3 loop spans 15 amino acids. J was trimmed by 1 base and V by 1 base; bases with no gene match: 4. CDR1 is SGHRS and CDR2 is YFSETQ in the germline V gene. The DNA for the CDR3 is TGCGCCAGCAGCTTGACTCGGGACAGTAACTATGGCTACACCTTC. This sequence encodes CASSLTRDSNYGYTF.

This clone was counted between two and nine times. J is TRBJ1-5 and V is TRBV25-1, with a tentative D call TRBD1 (6 bases). The CDR3 totals 14 residues. Trimming stripped 4 bases from V and 0 bases from J, with 7 bases between. Germline V gene sequence: CDR1 MGHDK, CDR2 SYGVNS. The DNA for the CDR3 is TGTGCCAGCAGTGGGACAGATAGCAATCAGCCCCAGCATTTT. The encoded protein is CASSGTDSNQPQHF.

This chain joins TRBV6-5 and TRBJ1-5, with 8 bases that match TRBD1. The CDR3 totals 15 residues. The V segment lost 4 bases and the J segment 4 bases; nucleotides outside the gene matches: 6. Looked up from germline, CDR1 is MNHEY and CDR2 is SVGAGI. CDR3 sequence: CASSSGQARNQPQHF. The CDR3 nucleotides read TGTGCCAGCAGTTCGGGACAGGCGCGAAATCAGCCCCAGCATTTT.

This chain uses TRBV24-1 with TRBJ2-1; TRBD2 matches 12 bases. Germline CDR1 and CDR2: KGHDR and SFDVKD. The V segment lost 5 bases and the J segment 0 bases; nucleotides outside the gene matches: 7. The CDR3 consists of 18 residues. CDR3 in DNA: TGTGCCACCAGTGGCCCGACTAGCGGGGGCTTCTCCTACAATGAGCAGTTCTTC. Its protein is CATSGPTSGGFSYNEQFF.

This chain links TRBV3-1 (or the pseudogene TRBV3-2) with TRBJ2-6; D unclear. The CDR3 length is 17 residues. The V end lost 4 bases, the J end lost 0 bases, and 13 bases lay between the germline ends. CDR1 is LGHDT and CDR2 is YNNKEL in the germline V gene (reference sequence). CDR3 DNA: TGTGCCAGCAGCCGCCCGACTTCGAGCTCTGGGGCCAACGTCCTGACTTTC. Amino acid sequence: CASSRPTSSSGANVLTF.

The chain recombines TRBV6-4 with TRBJ2-2; unclear D gene. The CDR3 is 11 residues long. CDR1 MRHNA and CDR2 SNTAGT come from the germline V gene. V was clipped by 7 bases and J by 6 bases, with 6 bases between them. The CDR3 loop reads CASTNSGELFF. The CDR3 DNA follows: TGTGCCAGCACAAACTCCGGGGAGCTGTTTTTT.